Listed below are T cell receptor beta chains from one sample, sequenced in a study of blood T cells in healthy people across ages. TCRdb called the 5' RACE reads again in MiXCR, with one record for every CDR3 protein. The sample yields roughly 1,800,000 distinct CDR3 sequences, about 50% seen once. The sample comprised blood. The receptor source for this set is a woman in her 40s in good health. Both conserved end residues are part of each CDR3. A D gene is named only where the DNA matches it firmly. A row's size may be missing; if present it is once, few, many or a size class.

abundance: -
d_gene: TRBD2
v_gene: TRBV7-2
j_gene: TRBJ2-1
CDR3nt: TGTGCCAGCAGCCCTAACCCCCTAGCGGGGAGCAATGAGCAGTTCTTC
CDR3aa: CASSPNPLAGSNEQFF

abundance: -
d_gene: TRBD1
v_gene: TRBV27
j_gene: TRBJ1-2
CDR3nt: TGTGCCAGCAGTTCCCAGCCGGGACAGACTACCCCTAACTATGGCTACACCTTC
CDR3aa: CASSSQPGQTTPNYGYTF

abundance: -
d_gene: -
v_gene: TRBV7-2
j_gene: TRBJ2-7
CDR3nt: TGTGCCAGCAGCCCTCAACAGATTTCCTACGAGCAGTACTTC
CDR3aa: CASSPQQISYEQYF

abundance: -
d_gene: TRBD2
v_gene: TRBV11-1
j_gene: TRBJ2-5
CDR3nt: TGTGCCAGCAGCTTATCCCCCCCCGGGGGGGAAAGTACTGCCCAAGAGACCCAGTACTTC
CDR3aa: CASSLSPPGGESTAQETQYF

abundance: -
d_gene: TRBD1
v_gene: TRBV28
j_gene: TRBJ2-5
CDR3nt: TGTGCCAGCAGCGCCCGGGACAGTGTGAAAGAGACCCAGTACTTC
CDR3aa: CASSARDSVKETQYF

abundance: few
d_gene: TRBD1
v_gene: TRBV7-2
j_gene: TRBJ2-2
CDR3nt: TGTGCCAGCAGCTCCCGGGACAGGGGCCTCGCCGGGGAGCTGTTTTTT
CDR3aa: CASSSRDRGLAGELFF

abundance: -
d_gene: -
v_gene: TRBV4-3
j_gene: TRBJ1-1
CDR3nt: TGCGCCAGCAGCCAAGGCCTCGGGGGAGCTACTTTCTTT
CDR3aa: CASSQGLGGATFF

abundance: -
d_gene: -
v_gene: TRBV5-1
j_gene: TRBJ2-3
CDR3nt: TGCACCAGCAGCTTGTCACTAGCTAGCACAGATACGCAGTATTTT
CDR3aa: CTSSLSLASTDTQYF

abundance: -
d_gene: TRBD1
v_gene: TRBV4-1
j_gene: TRBJ2-1
CDR3nt: TGCGCCAGCAGGGGACAGGGCTCTCCTAGCTCCTACAATGAGCAGTTCTTC
CDR3aa: CASRGQGSPSSYNEQFF

abundance: -
d_gene: -
v_gene: TRBV18
j_gene: TRBJ1-2
CDR3nt: TGTGCCAGCTCCACCAATGGGGGGCTGGATGGCTGCACCTTC
CDR3aa: CASSTNGGLDGCTF

abundance: -
d_gene: -
v_gene: TRBV2
j_gene: TRBJ2-4
CDR3nt: TGTGCCAGCAGTGAAATGGGGGCGGACATTCAGTACTTC
CDR3aa: CASSEMGADIQYF

abundance: -
d_gene: -
v_gene: TRBV4-1
j_gene: TRBJ2-5
CDR3nt: TGCGCCAGCAGCCAAGATGGGGTGGCAGGGGCTCGGGAGACCCAGTACTTC
CDR3aa: CASSQDGVAGARETQYF

abundance: few
d_gene: TRBD2
v_gene: TRBV28
j_gene: TRBJ2-1
CDR3nt: TGTGCCAGCAGTTTTGGCGGGCGGGGGAATGAGCAGTTCTTC
CDR3aa: CASSFGGRGNEQFF

abundance: -
d_gene: TRBD1
v_gene: TRBV7-2
j_gene: TRBJ1-6
CDR3nt: TGTGCCAGCAGCTTTATTGGACAGGGGGATTCACCCCTCCACTTT
CDR3aa: CASSFIGQGDSPLHF

abundance: -
d_gene: TRBD2
v_gene: TRBV4-3
j_gene: TRBJ2-3
CDR3nt: TGCGCCAGCAACAACGGGGGGGCGAGAAGAGATACGCAGTATTTT
CDR3aa: CASNNGGARRDTQYF

abundance: few
d_gene: TRBD2
v_gene: TRBV9
j_gene: TRBJ2-3
CDR3nt: TGTGCCAGCAGGCCTAGCGGGGCCATCACAGATACGCAGTATTTT
CDR3aa: CASRPSGAITDTQYF

abundance: -
d_gene: TRBD1
v_gene: TRBV9
j_gene: TRBJ2-1
CDR3nt: TGTGCCAGCAGCGGATCGCCTCGGGACAGGGTGGGAGGAGGGTCCTACAATGAGCAGTTCTTC
CDR3aa: CASSGSPRDRVGGGSYNEQFF

abundance: few
d_gene: -
v_gene: TRBV20-1
j_gene: TRBJ2-7
CDR3nt: TGCAGTGCTGGGCGGGACAGCAACTACGAGCAGTACTTC
CDR3aa: CSAGRDSNYEQYF

abundance: few
d_gene: TRBD2
v_gene: TRBV7-2
j_gene: TRBJ2-3
CDR3nt: TGTGCCAGCAGCTTGACTAGCGGAGAGAGCACAGATACGCAGTATTTT
CDR3aa: CASSLTSGESTDTQYF

abundance: -
d_gene: TRBD1
v_gene: TRBV7-9
j_gene: TRBJ2-7
CDR3nt: TGTGCCAGCAGCTCGACCGGGACAGGTGCCCGGGAGACTCAGTACTTC
CDR3aa: CASSSTGTGARETQYF

abundance: -
d_gene: -
v_gene: TRBV2
j_gene: TRBJ2-5
CDR3nt: TGTGCCAGCAGGCCTGGACACCCGGGCCGAGAGACCCAGTACTTC
CDR3aa: CASRPGHPGRETQYF

abundance: -
d_gene: TRBD1
v_gene: TRBV12-3/TRBV12-4
j_gene: TRBJ2-1
CDR3nt: TGTGCCAGCAATAACCGGGACAGGGGGCTGAGCGGGGGAAGAAATGAGCAGTTCTTC
CDR3aa: CASNNRDRGLSGGRNEQFF

abundance: -
d_gene: TRBD1
v_gene: TRBV5-1
j_gene: TRBJ1-2
CDR3nt: TGCGCCAGCAGCGAATCCGGGACAGGGGGCATGGACAATGGCAACACCTTC
CDR3aa: CASSESGTGGMDNGNTF

abundance: -
d_gene: -
v_gene: TRBV7-9
j_gene: TRBJ1-4
CDR3nt: TGTGCCAGCAGCTTAGGTGCAAACAATGAAAAACTGTTTTTT
CDR3aa: CASSLGANNEKLFF

abundance: few
d_gene: -
v_gene: TRBV27
j_gene: TRBJ2-6
CDR3nt: TGTGCCAGCAGTCATATCTCTGGGGCCAACGTCCTGACTTTC
CDR3aa: CASSHISGANVLTF

abundance: once
d_gene: -
v_gene: TRBV7-2
j_gene: TRBJ1-5
CDR3nt: TGTGCCAGCAGCTCCAAGGGGGTTCCCAATCAGCCCCAGCATTTT
CDR3aa: CASSSKGVPNQPQHF

abundance: -
d_gene: -
v_gene: TRBV7-9
j_gene: TRBJ2-7
CDR3nt: TGTGCCAGCAGCTTAGCGCGGGATGCCTACGAGCAGTACTTC
CDR3aa: CASSLARDAYEQYF

abundance: -
d_gene: TRBD1
v_gene: TRBV29-1
j_gene: TRBJ2-2
CDR3nt: TGCAGCGTTACAGGGGGCCCGAACACCGGGGAGCTGTTTTTT
CDR3aa: CSVTGGPNTGELFF

abundance: few
d_gene: -
v_gene: TRBV7-9
j_gene: TRBJ2-3
CDR3nt: TGTGCCAGCAGCTCCGGACAGTCTAGCACAGATACGCAGTATTTT
CDR3aa: CASSSGQSSTDTQYF

abundance: -
d_gene: -
v_gene: TRBV4-3
j_gene: TRBJ2-2
CDR3nt: TGCGCCAGCAGCCAAGAAGTGGGAAGGAACACCGGGGAGCTGTTTTTT
CDR3aa: CASSQEVGRNTGELFF

abundance: -
d_gene: TRBD1
v_gene: TRBV7-6
j_gene: TRBJ2-3
CDR3nt: TGTGCCAGCAGCCCGGGACAGGGCTTAAACACAGATACGCAGTATTTT
CDR3aa: CASSPGQGLNTDTQYF

abundance: -
d_gene: -
v_gene: TRBV3-1
j_gene: TRBJ2-7
CDR3nt: TGTGCCAGCAACCAAGGAGCAGGCTCCTACGAGCAGTACTTC
CDR3aa: CASNQGAGSYEQYF

abundance: -
d_gene: TRBD1
v_gene: TRBV4-1
j_gene: TRBJ2-4
CDR3nt: TGCGCCAGCAGCCATCTTGGACAGGCAAAAAACATTCAGTACTTC
CDR3aa: CASSHLGQAKNIQYF

abundance: few
d_gene: -
v_gene: TRBV10-3
j_gene: TRBJ2-7
CDR3nt: TGTGCCATCAGTGAGCCACTTACAGGGTTGGGGAACAATGAGCAGTACTTC
CDR3aa: CAISEPLTGLGNNEQYF

abundance: -
d_gene: TRBD1
v_gene: TRBV15
j_gene: TRBJ2-1
CDR3nt: TGTGCCACCAGTAGACCGGACAGGGGACACAATGAGCAGTTCTTC
CDR3aa: CATSRPDRGHNEQFF

abundance: -
d_gene: TRBD1
v_gene: TRBV15
j_gene: TRBJ1-1
CDR3nt: TGTGCCACCAGCGGGGACAGGAACACTGAAGCTTTCTTT
CDR3aa: CATSGDRNTEAFF

abundance: -
d_gene: -
v_gene: TRBV6-6
j_gene: TRBJ1-4
CDR3nt: TGTGCCAGCAGACAACTCGATGAAAAACTGTTTTTT
CDR3aa: CASRQLDEKLFF

abundance: -
d_gene: TRBD2
v_gene: TRBV24-1
j_gene: TRBJ2-1
CDR3nt: TGTGCCACCAGTGATTTACGCGGGGGAAACAATGAGCAGTTCTTC
CDR3aa: CATSDLRGGNNEQFF

abundance: few
d_gene: TRBD1
v_gene: TRBV6-5
j_gene: TRBJ2-1
CDR3nt: TGTGCCAGCACCTCTGGGACAGGACCCTACAATGAGCAGTTCTTC
CDR3aa: CASTSGTGPYNEQFF

abundance: -
d_gene: TRBD1
v_gene: TRBV4-1
j_gene: TRBJ1-1
CDR3nt: TGCGCCAGCAGCCAAGAACAGGGGACGGCTTTCTTT
CDR3aa: CASSQEQGTAFF

abundance: -
d_gene: -
v_gene: TRBV7-9
j_gene: TRBJ2-5
CDR3nt: TGTGCCAGCAGCACCGGGGTGGCAGGGGTTTATGCGGAGACCCAGTACTTC
CDR3aa: CASSTGVAGVYAETQYF

abundance: -
d_gene: TRBD2
v_gene: TRBV3-1
j_gene: TRBJ2-1
CDR3nt: TGTGCCAGCAGCCAAGATCCAACGGGGGGATCCTACAATGAGCAGTTCTTC
CDR3aa: CASSQDPTGGSYNEQFF

abundance: few
d_gene: TRBD2
v_gene: TRBV12-3/TRBV12-4
j_gene: TRBJ2-5
CDR3nt: TGTGCCAGCCAAATAGGCGGGGGGGAGACCCAGTACTTC
CDR3aa: CASQIGGGETQYF

abundance: few
d_gene: TRBD1
v_gene: TRBV25-1
j_gene: TRBJ2-5
CDR3nt: TGTGCCAGCAGTGGGGGACAGGGGCGGGGAGAGCAGTACTTC
CDR3aa: CASSGGQGRGEQYF

abundance: -
d_gene: -
v_gene: TRBV6-5
j_gene: TRBJ2-7
CDR3nt: TGTGCCAGCAGTTATATAGAGGCCGGCTACGAGCAGTACTTC
CDR3aa: CASSYIEAGYEQYF

abundance: -
d_gene: TRBD1
v_gene: TRBV5-1
j_gene: TRBJ2-5
CDR3nt: TGCGCCAGCAGCTTGGCCCGACAGGGGAACAATGAGCAGTACTTC
CDR3aa: CASSLARQGNNEQYF

abundance: -
d_gene: -
v_gene: TRBV4-3
j_gene: TRBJ2-1
CDR3nt: TGCGCCAGCAGCCAAGGAATGGGAGGTCGTGGGTACAATGGGCAGTTCTTC
CDR3aa: CASSQGMGGRGYNGQFF

abundance: once
d_gene: TRBD1
v_gene: TRBV12-3/TRBV12-4
j_gene: TRBJ2-1
CDR3nt: TGTGCCAGCAGTGTGGACAGGGTCAGGGATGAGCAGTTCTTC
CDR3aa: CASSVDRVRDEQFF

abundance: -
d_gene: TRBD1
v_gene: TRBV15
j_gene: TRBJ1-2
CDR3nt: TGTGCCACCAGCAGCCCGGGACAGCAAGCTAACTATGGCTACACCTTC
CDR3aa: CATSSPGQQANYGYTF

abundance: -
d_gene: -
v_gene: TRBV6-6
j_gene: TRBJ1-5
CDR3nt: TGTGCCAGCAGGCCCCCGGGCAATCAGCCCCAGCATTTT
CDR3aa: CASRPPGNQPQHF